This is a list of T cell receptor beta chains from one sample in a study of blood T cell repertoires in COVID-19. Assay used: immunoSEQ multiplex PCR; TCRdb lists only in-frame clones, some missing. The data show some 510,000 clones, around nine tenths seen once. Sequenced sample: PBMCs or T cells enriched from blood (not recorded which). These receptors were collected from a woman in her thirties or forties who had recovered from COVID-19. CDR3s include the opening cysteine and the closing phenylalanine or tryptophan. A D gene is named only where the DNA matches it firmly. Only part of the rows carry a size: once, few, many, or a class if the clone is expanded.

J gene: TRBJ2-1
D gene: TRBD2
clone size: -
CDR3 length: 16
V gene: TRBV5-1
CDR3 protein: CASSLAGLAGYNEQFF
CDR3 DNA: TGCGCCAGCAGCTTGGCGGGGCTAGCGGGGTACAATGAGCAGTTCTTC

J gene: TRBJ1-6
D gene: -
clone size: -
CDR3 length: 16
V gene: TRBV5-4
CDR3 protein: CASSLDAGVGNSPLHF
CDR3 DNA: TGTGCCAGCAGCTTGGATGCGGGCGTCGGTAATTCACCCCTCCACTTT

J gene: TRBJ2-7
D gene: TRBD2
clone size: -
CDR3 length: 16
V gene: TRBV19
CDR3 protein: CASSILAGGLSYEQYF
CDR3 DNA: TGTGCCAGTAGTATACTAGCGGGAGGTTTGTCCTACGAGCAGTACTTC

J gene: TRBJ1-1
D gene: -
clone size: -
CDR3 length: 14
V gene: TRBV5-1
CDR3 protein: CASEVGGASTEAFF
CDR3 DNA: TGCGCCAGCGAGGTGGGGGGGGCGAGCACTGAAGCTTTCTTT

J gene: TRBJ1-5
D gene: -
clone size: -
CDR3 length: 13
V gene: TRBV10-1
CDR3 protein: CASARQGNQPQHF
CDR3 DNA: TGCGCCAGCGCTAGGCAGGGAAATCAGCCCCAGCATTTT

J gene: TRBJ1-3
D gene: -
clone size: -
CDR3 length: 14
V gene: TRBV14
CDR3 protein: CAISQGTYGNTIYF
CDR3 DNA: TGTGCCATTTCACAGGGAACGTATGGAAACACCATATATTTT

J gene: TRBJ2-5
D gene: -
clone size: -
CDR3 length: 14
V gene: TRBV6-1
CDR3 protein: CASSEFGTQETQYF
CDR3 DNA: TGTGCCAGCAGTGAATTTGGGACTCAAGAGACCCAGTACTTC

J gene: TRBJ1-4
D gene: -
clone size: -
CDR3 length: 18
V gene: TRBV4-3
CDR3 protein: CASSQDFGQTATNEKLFF
CDR3 DNA: TGCGCCAGCAGCCAAGATTTCGGACAGACTGCAACTAATGAAAAACTGTTTTTT

J gene: TRBJ1-2
D gene: TRBD1
clone size: -
CDR3 length: 13
V gene: TRBV30
CDR3 protein: CAWRTWAGGPYTF
CDR3 DNA: TGTGCCTGGAGGACGTGGGCAGGGGGTCCGTACACCTTC

J gene: TRBJ2-5
D gene: -
clone size: -
CDR3 length: 14
V gene: TRBV18
CDR3 protein: CASSSRGSQETQYF
CDR3 DNA: TGTGCCAGCTCATCACGCGGGTCCCAAGAGACCCAGTACTTC

J gene: TRBJ1-5
D gene: TRBD1
clone size: -
CDR3 length: 14
V gene: TRBV2
CDR3 protein: CASRDGRGHQPQHF
CDR3 DNA: TGTGCCAGCAGGGACGGGAGGGGGCATCAGCCCCAGCATTTT

J gene: TRBJ1-2
D gene: -
clone size: -
CDR3 length: 15
V gene: TRBV19
CDR3 protein: CASSIVDGVNYGYTF
CDR3 DNA: TGTGCCAGTAGTATAGTTGACGGAGTTAACTATGGCTACACCTTC

J gene: TRBJ2-7
D gene: TRBD2
clone size: -
CDR3 length: 15
V gene: TRBV9
CDR3 protein: CASSVASLAGYEQYF
CDR3 DNA: TGTGCCAGCAGCGTAGCGTCGCTAGCGGGATACGAGCAGTACTTC

J gene: TRBJ2-5
D gene: -
clone size: few
CDR3 length: 16
V gene: TRBV7-2
CDR3 protein: CASISSAVRAQETQYF
CDR3 DNA: TGTGCCAGCATCTCGTCAGCGGTACGGGCCCAAGAGACCCAGTACTTC

J gene: TRBJ1-1
D gene: -
clone size: -
CDR3 length: 15
V gene: TRBV7-8
CDR3 protein: CASSLVSGPYTEAFF
CDR3 DNA: TGTGCCAGCAGCTTAGTTTCAGGGCCTTACACTGAAGCTTTCTTT

J gene: TRBJ2-5
D gene: TRBD1
clone size: once
CDR3 length: 13
V gene: TRBV19
CDR3 protein: CASSPQGVETQYF
CDR3 DNA: TGTGCCAGTAGTCCACAGGGGGTAGAGACCCAGTACTTC

J gene: TRBJ1-4
D gene: -
clone size: -
CDR3 length: 15
V gene: TRBV18
CDR3 protein: CASSAVQGTNEKLFF
CDR3 DNA: TGTGCCAGCTCAGCCGTACAGGGAACTAATGAAAAACTGTTTTTT

J gene: TRBJ2-2
D gene: TRBD2
clone size: -
CDR3 length: 19
V gene: TRBV7-2
CDR3 protein: CASSPVRGLAYSNTGELFF
CDR3 DNA: TGTGCCAGCAGCCCAGTGAGGGGACTAGCGTACTCGAACACCGGGGAGCTGTTTTTT

J gene: TRBJ2-7
D gene: TRBD2
clone size: -
CDR3 length: 16
V gene: TRBV4-1
CDR3 protein: CASSQVLAGTTYEQYF
CDR3 DNA: TGCGCCAGCAGCCAAGTATTAGCGGGGACGACCTACGAGCAGTACTTC

J gene: TRBJ2-7
D gene: -
clone size: -
CDR3 length: 14
V gene: TRBV2
CDR3 protein: CASTMRGTFYEQYF
CDR3 DNA: TGTGCCAGCACCATGAGGGGGACCTTTTACGAGCAGTACTTC

J gene: TRBJ2-7
D gene: TRBD2
clone size: -
CDR3 length: 17
V gene: TRBV4-1
CDR3 protein: CASSQLPAGGGSYEQYF
CDR3 DNA: TGCGCCAGCAGCCAACTACCAGCGGGAGGGGGATCCTACGAGCAGTACTTC

J gene: TRBJ1-1
D gene: -
clone size: -
CDR3 length: 15
V gene: TRBV7-9
CDR3 protein: CASSLVAGQNTEAFF
CDR3 DNA: TGTGCCAGCAGCTTAGTAGCAGGGCAGAACACTGAAGCTTTCTTT

J gene: TRBJ2-1
D gene: TRBD1
clone size: -
CDR3 length: 13
V gene: TRBV29-1
CDR3 protein: CSARTGGINEQFF
CDR3 DNA: TGCAGCGCCAGGACAGGGGGGATCAATGAGCAGTTCTTC

J gene: TRBJ2-1
D gene: -
clone size: -
CDR3 length: 13
V gene: TRBV7-9
CDR3 protein: CASSSGLYNEQFF
CDR3 DNA: TGTGCCAGCAGTTCCGGACTTTACAATGAGCAGTTCTTC

J gene: TRBJ2-1
D gene: TRBD1
clone size: -
CDR3 length: 15
V gene: TRBV27
CDR3 protein: CASSFLGQGYNEQFF
CDR3 DNA: TGTGCCAGCAGTTTCTTGGGACAGGGGTACAATGAGCAGTTCTTC

J gene: TRBJ1-2
D gene: -
clone size: -
CDR3 length: 16
V gene: TRBV9
CDR3 protein: CASSVATAGDYYGYTF
CDR3 DNA: TGTGCCAGCAGCGTAGCTACGGCAGGGGATTATTATGGCTACACCTTC

J gene: TRBJ2-2
D gene: TRBD2
clone size: -
CDR3 length: 17
V gene: TRBV4-2
CDR3 protein: CASSQKTSGGNTGELFF
CDR3 DNA: TGTGCCAGCAGCCAAAAAACTAGCGGGGGCAACACCGGGGAGCTGTTTTTT